Presented here are 3 T cell receptor beta chains from one specimen sequenced in a study of cytomegalovirus exposure and HLA in healthy donors listed by TCRdb under 2017. Receptor libraries were prepared by the immunoSEQ multiplex PCR assay. A mixture of 60 forward primers for TCR Vbeta segments and 13 reverse primers for TCR Jbeta segments was used in the multiplex PCR. This is the immuneACCESS table as TCRdb keeps it, with only in-frame sequences that have V and J called. A part of the clones is gone; compared with another copy, unresolved V genes explain less than half, and the rest is unexplained. For this sample there are about 150,000 clones; 80% appear just once. The leading ten clones occupy 13% of the sample. Sequencing was done on a sample of PBMCs. The receptors here all came from a man younger than 40 in good health and CMV-seropositive.

V and J are TRBV4-2 and TRBJ2-2, with 8 positions matching TRBD1. The ends lost 8 bases at V and 5 bases at J; junction bases unmatched: 13. Germline CDR1 reads LGHNA; CDR2 reads YNFKEQ. CDR3 size: 16 residues. Here the CDR3 reads CASSREGQGVTGELFF. DNA of the CDR3: TGTGCCAGCTCCAGAGAAGGACAGGGAGTAACCGGGGAGCTGTTTTTT.

This chain joins TRBV5-6 and TRBJ1-5, with TRBD1 as a possible D gene (5 bases). V was cut by 0 bases and J by 6 bases, with 10 bases left in between. In germline, CDR1 is SGHDT, CDR2 YYEEEE. The CDR3 consists of 14 residues. The CDR3 reads CASSLGRAPQPQHF. CDR3 bases: TGTGCCAGCAGCTTGGGCAGGGCCCCTCAGCCCCAGCATTTT.

This clone was detected only once. The chain has TRBV6-1 and TRBJ1-1; TRBD1 agrees at 8 bases. From germline, CDR1 is MNHNS and CDR2 SASEGT. Losses at the gene ends were 6 bases for V and 1 base for J; bases not matched to a gene: 4. The CDR3 is made up of 14 amino acids. This CDR3 reads CASRAGGWNTEAFF. The CDR3 coding sequence is TGTGCCAGCAGAGCAGGGGGCTGGAACACTGAAGCTTTCTTT.